What follows are 19 T cell receptor beta chains derived from one specimen sequenced in a study of blood T cells in healthy people across ages. A second roughly 7 to 12 cycle PCR used barcoded and J-beta primers. TCRdb called the 5' RACE reads again in MiXCR, with one record for every CDR3 protein. The sample carries about 780,000 distinct CDR3 sequences, 35% to 50% recorded once. Sequenced: blood. These TCRs come from a man older than 75 in good health.

The V call is TRBV6-4, the J call TRBJ2-1; D possibly matches TRBD1 or TRBD2 (6 bases each). This CDR3 has 15 residues. From germline, CDR1 is MRHNA and CDR2 SNTAGT. V was clipped by 3 bases and J by 8 bases, with 17 bases between them. CDR3 region: CASSDSTGGWDEQFF. The CDR3 nucleotides are TGTGCCAGCAGTGATTCTACCGGGGGCTGGGATGAGCAGTTCTTC.

The chain links TRBV29-1 to TRBJ2-1; TRBD2 matches 9 bases. The CDR3 runs to 13 residues. Germline CDR1 SQVTM, CDR2 ANQGSEA. After removal of 5 bases from V and 7 bases from J, the junction contained 6 bases not matched to a gene. This chain's CDR3 is CSVSSGSQNEQFF. The CDR3 DNA reads TGCAGCGTTAGTAGCGGGAGTCAAAATGAGCAGTTCTTC.

This clonotype has just a few counts. This rearrangement joins TRBV29-1 to TRBJ1-1, with 9 bases matching TRBD1. With 6 bases clipped from V and 3 bases from J, the junction kept 11 bases outside the gene matches. Per the germline V gene, CDR1 is SQVTM and CDR2 is ANQGSEA. The CDR3 contains 15 residues. CDR3 region: CSVAAGTGRDTEAFF. The DNA of the CDR3 is TGCAGCGTCGCCGCCGGGACAGGGAGGGACACTGAAGCTTTCTTT.

This clonotype was observed a handful of times. This chain joins TRBV28 and TRBJ1-1, with no clear D. The germline V gene encodes CDR1 MDHEN and CDR2 SYDVKM. CDR3 length: 12 residues. V was trimmed by 8 bases and J by 0 bases, leaving 7 bases between them. DNA for the CDR3: TGTGCCAGCCACTCACTGAACACTGAAGCTTTCTTT. It encodes CASHSLNTEAFF. Full variable domain (rest looked up from reference TRBV28 and TRBJ1-1): DVKVTQSSRYLVKRTGEKVFLECVQDMDHENMFWYRQDPGLGLRLIYFSYDVKMKEKGDIPEGYSVSREKKERFSLILESASTNQTSMYLCASHSLNTEAFFGQGTRLTVV.

With respect to this clonotype: A read error is possible here, since a much larger clone lies one base away. The rearrangement uses TRBV29-1 and TRBJ2-5; D is ambiguous. The J call may be mistaken, given a closer DNA end match to TRBJ2-7. The CDR3 has 11 amino acids. CDR1 is SQVTM and CDR2 is ANQGSEA in the germline V gene. The CDR3 DNA follows: TGCAGCGCTGCCGTTACTACCGAGCAGTACTTC. Residues: CSAAVTTEQYF.

The J gene is TRBJ2-3, the V gene TRBV24-1, with a tentative D call TRBD1 (5 bases). This CDR3 comprises 13 residues. Trimming removed 3 bases from V and 6 bases from J, with 9 bases in between. CDR1 and CDR2 from the germline V gene are KGHDR and SFDVKD. DNA of the CDR3: TGTGCCACCAGTGATGGGGCGACGGATACGCAGTATTTT. Translated: CATSDGATDTQYF.

This clonotype has more than one count but fewer than ten. J is TRBJ1-2 and V is TRBV6-1, with 7 bases aligning to TRBD1. This CDR3 has 14 residues. V shed 6 bases and J 4 bases; nucleotides not matched to a gene: 8. Germline CDR1 and CDR2: MNHNS and SASEGT. The chain's CDR3 is CASSAGQVAYGYTF. The CDR3 nucleotides are TGTGCCAGCAGCGCCGGACAGGTGGCCTATGGCTACACCTTC.

This clonotype appeared many times. CDR3 coding DNA: TGTGCCAGCAGCTGGACCTCGGGGGAGACCCAGTACTTC. This encodes CASSWTSGETQYF. This rearrangement joins TRBV7-9 to TRBJ2-5, with D maybe TRBD2 (5 bases). Trimming pared 4 bases from V and 5 bases from J, leaving 11 bases between. Germline lookup yields CDR1 SEHNR and CDR2 FQNEAQ (reference sequence). The CDR3 is 13 residues long. The entire variable domain, with the rest obtained from reference TRBV7-9 and TRBJ2-5, is as follows: DTGVSQNPRHKITKRGQNVTFRCDPISEHNRLYWYRQTLGQGPEFLTYFQNEAQLEKSRLLSDRFSAERPKGSFSTLEIQRTEQGDSAMYLCASSWTSGETQYFGPGTRLLVL.

The rearrangement links TRBV10-2 to TRBJ2-3, with no clear D. Germline V gene lookup returns CDR1 WSHSY and CDR2 SAAADI. CDR3 length equals 13 residues. Trimming cost V 7 bases and J 0 bases, with 8 bases left between them. This chain's CDR3 is CASKSGSTDTQYF. The CDR3 nucleotides read TGCGCCAGCAAGTCTGGCAGCACAGATACGCAGTATTTT.

J is TRBJ2-1 and V is TRBV7-2; D is possibly TRBD2 (7 bases). Germline values: CDR1 SGHTA, CDR2 FQGNSA. V was pared by 4 bases and J by 3 bases, with 16 bases between. The CDR3 consists of 16 residues. This chain's CDR3 is CASSSRRGAGYNEQFF. DNA for the CDR3: TGTGCCAGCAGCTCGCGCCGGGGGGCCGGCTACAATGAGCAGTTCTTC. The full variable domain, with the rest looked up from reference TRBV7-2 and TRBJ2-1, is GAGVSQSPSNKVTEKGKDVELRCDPISGHTALYWYRQSLGQGLEFLIYFQGNSAPDKSGLPSDRFSAERTGGSVSTLTIQRTQQEDSAVYLCASSSRRGAGYNEQFFGPGTRLTVL.

The gene calls are TRBV29-1 and TRBJ2-1; possibly TRBD1 for D (5 bases). The CDR3 contains 13 residues. In germline, CDR1 is SQVTM, CDR2 ANQGSEA. V lost 1 base to trimming and J lost 8 bases, with 12 bases between them. The CDR3 DNA follows: TGCAGCGTTGAAGGCAGACAGCTCGATGAGCAGTTCTTC. Translation gives CSVEGRQLDEQFF.

The rearrangement joins TRBV29-1 to TRBJ1-2; 7 bases agree with TRBD1. The CDR3 has 14 residues. The V gene end was trimmed by 5 bases and the J gene end by 1 base; junction bases not matched to a gene: 7. Germline loops: CDR1 SQVTM, CDR2 ANQGSEA. CDR3 amino acids: CSVSEGAYNYGYTF. DNA of the CDR3: TGCAGCGTTTCGGAGGGGGCTTATAACTATGGCTACACCTTC.

The chain uses TRBV7-9 and TRBJ2-7; 7 bases match TRBD2. The germline V gene has CDR1 SEHNR and CDR2 FQNEAQ (reference sequence). There are 17 residues in the CDR3. Losses at the gene ends were 7 bases for V and 0 bases for J; bases not matched to a gene: 15. The CDR3 region is CASNPRGVADYSYEQYF. As DNA, the CDR3 is TGTGCCAGCAATCCCCGGGGGGTCGCAGACTACTCCTACGAGCAGTACTTC.

This clonotype was counted a few times. The V call is TRBV9, the J call TRBJ2-1; TRBD2 aligns across 10 bases. The CDR3 totals 19 residues. V was pared by 2 bases and J by 0 bases, with 11 bases of the junction left unmatched. From germline, CDR1 is SGDLS and CDR2 YYNGEE. This chain's CDR3 is CASSVPSGRELSSYNEQFF. The CDR3 coding sequence is TGTGCCAGCAGCGTTCCTAGCGGGAGAGAACTGAGCTCCTACAATGAGCAGTTCTTC.

V gene TRBV7-3 combines with J gene TRBJ2-1; 7 bases align to TRBD2. This CDR3 region has 14 residues. The germline V gene encodes CDR1 SGHTA and CDR2 FQGTGA. The V and J ends lost 2 bases and 6 bases, in that order; junction bases with no gene match: 4. The CDR3 DNA is TGTGCCAGCAGCTTACAGCCTAGCGGCAATGAGCAGTTCTTC. It specifies CASSLQPSGNEQFF.

The count of this clonotype is one. The chain carries TRBV20-1 and TRBJ1-2; 9 bases line up with TRBD1. Germline CDR1 and CDR2: DFQATT and SNEGSKA (reference sequence). The CDR3 runs to 16 residues. With 3 bases clipped from V and 0 bases from J, the junction kept 8 bases outside the gene matches. In DNA form, the CDR3 reads TGCAGTGCTAGTATGTTAGGACAGGGGCCTAACTATGGCTACACCTTC. It translates to CSASMLGQGPNYGYTF.

The V call is TRBV20-1, the J call TRBJ1-2, with D maybe TRBD1 (6 bases). Germline CDR1 and CDR2: DFQATT and SNEGSKA (reference sequence). V gave up 2 bases and J gave up 6 bases, with 13 bases separating them. The CDR3 has 13 residues. The CDR3 sequence is CSARSAGENGYTF. The CDR3 nucleotides are TGCAGTGCTAGATCGGCAGGGGAAAATGGCTACACCTTC.

This clonotype was counted a few times. The rearrangement uses TRBV12-3 or TRBV12-4 and TRBJ2-1, with 9 bases lining up with TRBD1. The V segment lost 4 bases and the J segment 8 bases; nucleotides outside the gene matches: 6. CDR3 size: 14 residues. The CDR3 coding sequence is TGTGCCAGCAGTTGGGACAGGGAAGTCCATGAGCAGTTCTTC. Its translation is CASSWDREVHEQFF.

The chain employs TRBV6-2 or TRBV6-3 and TRBJ2-6; 11 bases are shared with TRBD1. The junction had 13 bases not matched to a gene; V was cut back by 5 bases and J by 4 bases. CDR3 length: 19 residues. Germline CDR1 is MNHEY and CDR2 is SVGEGT. The CDR3 spells CASSQDRGPIVSGANVLTF. CDR3 DNA sequence: TGTGCCAGCAGTCAGGACAGGGGGCCAATAGTATCGGGGGCCAACGTCCTGACTTTC.